One TCR beta chain is described in this entry. No antigen is known for it. Qualities for individual bases were not recorded, and no much larger clone is one base off. This entry comes from a study of Ad26.COV2.S vaccination and SARS-CoV-2 variants (dated by TCRdb to the early 2020s). About the full investigation: Vaccine-arm donors were drawn from COV1001, a multicentre, randomized, double-blind, placebo-controlled phase I-IIa trial of Ad26.COV2.S in healthy adults. Trial participants were randomized into five groups of five, in which low-dose or high-dose Ad26.COV2.S was given once or twice, or placebo was given on both occasions. A total of 32 samples were included in the TCR-sequenced set, comprising roughly 20 Ad26.COV2.S vaccine recipients, 5 placebo recipients and 8 SARS-CoV-2 convalescent individuals. Dosing of Ad26.COV2.S was intramuscular, at either 5x10^10 or 1x10^11 viral particles, delivered as one shot or as two shots spaced 56 days apart. Blinding of investigators to trial group allocation was maintained during experiments and outcome assessment. TCRbeta repertoire sequencing was used to assess the specificity and breadth of SARS-CoV-2-reactive T cell receptors after Ad26.COV2.S vaccination. What the work shows at the level of the full study, not this receptor alone: Spike-specific TCR breadth was higher in Ad26.COV2.S recipients than in placebo recipients (P = 0.0014). Vaccine and placebo recipients had comparable non-spike TCR breadth, which fits with the vaccine containing only spike. The study lacked the statistical power to compare responses across vaccine doses or regimens. Substantial breadth of spike-specific CD8+ and CD4+ T cell responses was reported after vaccination. It was noted by the authors that total T cell responses may have been underestimated by the TCR breadth and depth analyses.

Trimming takes 0 bases from V and 4 bases from J, and the germline ends sit 10 bases apart. From cysteine to phenylalanine, the CDR3 is 15 amino acids long. Of all the DNA, just the CDR3 is kept, 45 bases in frame from base 1. In the germline V gene, CDR1 corresponds to SNHLY and CDR2 to FYNNEI. TCRbeta CDR3 regions were sequenced with the immunoSEQ Assay. After extraction, genomic DNA underwent amplification by bias-controlled multiplex PCR, followed by high-throughput sequencing. On the authors' methods: Collapsing and filtering of sequences were performed to quantify the absolute abundance of each unique TCRbeta CDR3 region. T cell fraction was estimated by normalization of TCRbeta template counts to usable DNA, with usable DNA being measured through amplification of reference genes present in all nucleated cells. Repertoire TCRs were annotated as SARS-CoV-2-specific when V gene, CDR3 amino acid sequence and J gene were exactly matched to a known reactive TCR set. The reference SARS-CoV-2 TCR set was obtained from MIRA and was filtered for enrichment in COVID-19-positive ImmuneCODE repertoires, whereby public or cross-reactive TCRs were removed. Based on the MIRA antigens, annotated TCRs were further analysed at the level of specific ORF or position within ORF. Breadth was defined as the number of annotated unique rearrangements divided by the total number of unique productive rearrangements, and depth was defined as the summed frequency of the annotated unique rearrangements. TCR breadth was compared between groups using two-sided Wilcoxon rank-sum tests. TCRdb re-hosts the immuneACCESS table, in-frame sequences only. Its copies lack some clones; in the studies checked, an unresolved V gene accounts for under half of them, and the cause for the rest is not known. Clone size and the V and J calls come from that table; the DNA yielded D and trimming. Recorded for this sample are roughly 300,000 clones; approximately 86% of them occurred a single time. The ten largest clones represent about 10% of the sample.

The treatment or condition label of this sample denotes: about 20 received Ad26.COV2.S at low or high dose, single or two shots; a few received placebo; per-sample allocation not given. Repertoires of vaccine and placebo recipients were sequenced from samples taken on day 63 after the first injection. Between 29 July and 7 August 2020, Cohort 1b enrolled 20 to 30 adults aged 18-55 years at one site in Boston, USA. As a vaccine, Ad26.COV2.S was a replication-incompetent adenovirus type 26 vector that expressed a prefusion-stabilized SARS-CoV-2 spike protein derived from the original Wuhan strain. Recombination linked TRBV2 to TRBJ1-5; confidence is insufficient to name the D gene. This receptor was identified in a person between 18 and 65 years old who received the Ad26.COV2.S COVID-19 vaccine or a placebo. The sample in question was peripheral blood, obtained in a trial of Ad26.COV2.S vaccine versus placebo. Here the CDR3 is given as CASSEASTGNQPQHF. The bases read TGTGCCAGCAGTGAAGCGAGCACGGGGAATCAGCCCCAGCATTTT.